In this sample, the clone carrying this T cell receptor beta chain turned up a few times. Here immunoSEQ multiplex PCR was the method, and the copy in TCRdb shows in-frame clones only, minus some. The sample shows approximately 40,000 clones, under 90% of them seen only once. The data derive from a study of OX40 agonist ivuxolimab in advanced cancers. Source: CD4+ or CD8+ T cells sorted from blood, taken in a trial of the OX40 agonist ivuxolimab. The TCR was taken from an adult with an advanced solid tumor such as melanoma, head and neck, liver or kidney cancer.

CDR3 sequence reads: CASSLWTSGYNEQFF. DNA for the CDR3: TGTGCCAGCAGCTTATGGACTAGCGGCTACAATGAGCAGTTCTTC. The chain couples TRBV11-2 to TRBJ2-1; 10 positions match TRBD2. The germline CDR1 and CDR2 sequences are SGHAT and FQNNGV. After removal of 2 bases from V and 3 bases from J, the junction contained 1 base not matched to a gene. This CDR3 has 15 residues.